This entry features one T cell receptor beta chain sequence. Only in-frame clones appear in the TCRdb table, and some are missing; sequencing was by immunoSEQ multiplex PCR. The table includes tens of thousands of clones, just over 90% detected once. J was trimmed by 8 bases and V by 7 bases; bases with no gene match: 12. This CDR3 is 15 amino acids long. Germline lookup yields CDR1 LNHDA and CDR2 SQIVND (reference sequence). This entry comes from a study of T cell changes during pregnancy in multiple sclerosis. This TCR derives from a female donor with multiple sclerosis, enrolled in a pregnancy study. The material was CD8+ T cells from peripheral blood mononuclear cells, obtained in the second trimester of pregnancy. The chain has TRBV19 and TRBJ2-1; TRBD1 aligns across 9 bases. The CDR3 sequence is CASTRGTGFFDEQFF. CDR3 sequence (DNA): TGTGCCAGTACTCGGGGGACAGGGTTTTTCGATGAGCAGTTCTTC.